This passage covers 7 T cell receptor beta chains from one sample sequenced in a study of regulatory T cells in long-lasting Graves disease. Library construction for TCR beta used iRepertoire HTBI primers and Arm-PCR of CDR3 regions. TCRdb itself ran the multiplex PCR reads through MiXCR, one entry per CDR3 protein. This sample has about 470,000 distinct CDR3 sequences, with more than 12% found just once. Sample time point: newly diagnosed GD, antithyroid drugs for less than 3 months. Making the TCR library involved RNA that had been extracted from PBMCs. The sample was also linked to a second study, of T cells in Graves' hyperthyroidism and ophthalmopathy.

The sequencing used peripheral blood mononuclear cells (PBMCs), collected at new diagnosis, from a patient treated with antithyroid drugs. The receptors were gathered from a woman aged 30 to 39 with Graves disease.

This clonotype appeared many times. This chain uses TRBV24-1 with TRBJ2-1, with 7 bases fitting TRBD1. The CDR3 sequence is 22 residues long. CDR1 and CDR2 (germline): KGHDR, SFDVKD. V shed 5 bases, J shed 8 bases, and the junction held 32 bases outside the gene matches. CDR3 loop: CATSVALGGPFRPRAPDDEQFF. The CDR3 nucleotides read TGTGCCACCAGTGTCGCGTTAGGGGGCCCTTTCCGCCCAAGGGCCCCAGATGATGAGCAGTTCTTC.

This chain links TRBV10-2 with TRBJ1-1; 7 bases are shared with TRBD1. Germline CDR1 is WSHSY and CDR2 is SAAADI. V was clipped by 6 bases and J by 7 bases; unmatched bases: 5. The CDR3 consists of 12 residues. The CDR3 loop is CASSGQAGEAFF. The CDR3 DNA reads as TGCGCCAGCAGCGGACAGGCGGGTGAAGCTTTCTTT.

J is TRBJ2-3 and V is TRBV27, with 7 nucleotides matching TRBD2. With V trimmed by 5 bases and J by 4 bases, 15 bases remained unmatched. This CDR3 comprises 17 residues. In germline, CDR1 is MNHEY, CDR2 SMNVEV (reference sequence). The CDR3 sequence is CASSPTLAGVGADTQYF. In DNA, the CDR3 is TGTGCCAGCAGTCCAACCCTGGCGGGAGTAGGGGCAGATACGCAGTATTTT.

At least ten counts were recorded for this clonotype. V gene TRBV11-2 combines with J gene TRBJ2-7; D is undetermined. Per the germline V gene, CDR1 is SGHAT and CDR2 is FQNNGV. V lost 5 bases, J lost 4 bases, and 15 bases lay in between. This CDR3 spans 14 amino acids. In nucleotides, the CDR3 is TGTGCCAGCAGCCAAGATCTAGGAAGTTACGAGCAGTACTTC. As protein: CASSQDLGSYEQYF.

The genes are TRBV18 and TRBJ1-3; maybe TRBD1 (6 bases). V was clipped by 3 bases and J by 1 base, with 10 bases between them. CDR3 length: 15 residues. Germline assignment: CDR1 KGHSH and CDR2 LQKENI. CDR3 nucleotide sequence: TGTGCCAGCTCACCTCAGGGGAAGTCTGGAAACACCATATATTTT. This codes for CASSPQGKSGNTIYF.

At least ten counts were recorded for this clonotype. V and J are TRBV5-1 and TRBJ2-5; D is unresolved. This CDR3 contains 12 residues. The V gene lost 2 bases and the J gene lost 2 bases, with 4 bases spanning the gap. In germline, CDR1 is SGHRS, CDR2 YFSETQ. The CDR3 coding sequence is TGCGCCAGCAGCTTCCCTCAAGAGACCCAGTACTTC. This encodes CASSFPQETQYF.

This clonotype was counted between two and nine times. V and J are TRBV20-1 and TRBJ1-4; D might be TRBD1 (5 bases). Trimming took off 4 bases at V and 10 bases at J, with 16 bases between the two ends. CDR1 and CDR2 (germline): DFQATT, SNEGSKA (reference sequence). The CDR3 extends over 13 amino acids. CDR3 DNA sequence: TGCAGTGCTATGGCCGGGGGAGTGGGAAAACTGTTTTTT. Its translation: CSAMAGGVGKLFF.